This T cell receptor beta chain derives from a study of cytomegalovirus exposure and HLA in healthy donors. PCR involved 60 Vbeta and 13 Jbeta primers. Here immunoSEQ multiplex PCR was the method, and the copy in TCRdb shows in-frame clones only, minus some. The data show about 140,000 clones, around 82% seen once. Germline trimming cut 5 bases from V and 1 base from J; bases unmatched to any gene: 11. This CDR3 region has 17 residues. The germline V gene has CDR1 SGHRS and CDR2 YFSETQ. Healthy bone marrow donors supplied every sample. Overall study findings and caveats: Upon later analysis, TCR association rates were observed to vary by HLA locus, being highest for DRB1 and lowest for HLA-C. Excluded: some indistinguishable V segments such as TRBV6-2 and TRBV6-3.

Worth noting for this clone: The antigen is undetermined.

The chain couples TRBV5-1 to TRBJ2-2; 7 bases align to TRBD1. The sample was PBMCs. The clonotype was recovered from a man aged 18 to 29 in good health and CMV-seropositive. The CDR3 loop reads CASSLGPWTGNTGELFF. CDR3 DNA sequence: TGCGCCAGCAGTCTGGGACCTTGGACAGGGAACACCGGGGAGCTGTTTTTT.